These 12 T cell receptor beta chains originate from one sample sequenced in a study of blood T cell repertoires in COVID-19. The table came from immunoSEQ multiplex PCR; TCRdb's copy has only in-frame clones and leaves some out. The sample includes approximately 160,000 clones, 86% of them seen just once. Sequencing was done on a sample of peripheral blood. The receptors originated from a woman aged 65 to 85 with acute or convalescent COVID-19.

This chain uses TRBV5-4 with TRBJ1-6; 11 bases are a match to TRBD1. CDR3 length: 14 amino acids. Germline V lookup: CDR1 SGHNT, CDR2 YYREEE (reference sequence). The J segment lost 10 bases and the V segment lost 4 bases, leaving 4 bases of the junction unmatched. The CDR3 sequence: CASSQGQGVSPLHF. The CDR3 DNA is TGTGCCAGCAGCCAGGGACAGGGGGTCTCACCCCTCCACTTT. The whole variable domain, filled in from reference TRBV5-4 and TRBJ1-6, reads ETGVTQSPTHLIKTRGQQVTLRCSSQSGHNTVSWYQQALGQGPQFIFQYYREEENGRGNFPPRFSGLQFPNYSSELNVNALELDDSALYLCASSQGQGVSPLHFGNGTRLTVT.

The V gene is TRBV7-8, the J gene TRBJ2-1, with D perhaps TRBD1 (6 bases). Per the germline V gene, CDR1 is SGHVS and CDR2 is FQNEAQ. CDR3 length: 16 residues. V gave up 2 bases and J gave up 8 bases, with 19 bases separating them. The CDR3 sequence is CASSLIGTQVSHEQFF. CDR3 in DNA: TGTGCCAGCAGCTTAATCGGGACACAAGTCTCCCATGAGCAGTTCTTC.

The rearrangement links TRBV10-3 to TRBJ2-5; 7 bases agree with TRBD2. The V gene's germline CDR1 is ENHRY and CDR2 SYGVKD. This CDR3 comprises 17 residues. J lost 4 bases, V lost 0 bases, and 11 bases had no gene match. CDR3 amino acids: CAISESQAGGGRETQYF. DNA for the CDR3: TGTGCCATCAGTGAGTCCCAGGCAGGCGGGGGTAGAGAGACCCAGTACTTC.

The rearrangement uses TRBV11-2 and TRBJ2-7, with 7 bases lining up with TRBD2. This CDR3 is 15 amino acids long. CDR1 and CDR2 from the germline V gene are SGHAT and FQNNGV. After removal of 1 base from V and 0 bases from J, the junction contained 3 bases not matched to a gene. The CDR3 spells CASSLGRTSSYEQYF. As DNA, the CDR3 is TGTGCCAGCAGCTTAGGTCGGACTAGCTCCTACGAGCAGTACTTC.

The chain recombines TRBV7-8 with TRBJ2-1, with 8 bases that match TRBD2. CDR1 is SGHVS and CDR2 is FQNEAQ in the germline V gene. CDR3 length: 16 residues. Trimming cost V 4 bases and J 0 bases; bases outside gene matches: 5. CDR3 residues: CASSSTSGSSYNEQFF. Here the CDR3 DNA reads TGTGCCAGCAGCTCTACTAGCGGCAGCTCCTACAATGAGCAGTTCTTC. Looking up the rest from reference TRBV7-8 and TRBJ2-1 gives the full variable domain: GAGVSQSPRYKVAKRGQDVALRCDPISGHVSLFWYQQALGQGPEFLTYFQNEAQLDKSGLPSDRFFAERPEGSVSTLKIQRTQQEDSAVYLCASSSTSGSSYNEQFFGPGTRLTVL.

The chain combines TRBV4-1 with TRBJ1-1; 7 bases line up with TRBD1. The trim removed 4 bases at V and 2 bases at J, leaving 10 bases unmatched. In germline, CDR1 is MGHRA, CDR2 YSYEKL. The CDR3 is 16 residues long. CDR3 in amino acids: CASSPYTDRANTEAFF. DNA of the CDR3: TGCGCCAGCAGCCCGTATACAGACAGGGCCAACACTGAAGCTTTCTTT.

The V call is TRBV4-3, the J call TRBJ1-2; 10 nucleotides match TRBD1. Per the germline V gene, CDR1 is LGHNA and CDR2 is YSLEER. V gave up 2 bases and J gave up 5 bases; unmatched junction bases: 2. The length of the CDR3 is 14 residues. The CDR3, as DNA: TGCGCCAGCAGCCAAAAGGGACAGGGGTATGGCTACACCTTC. It codes for CASSQKGQGYGYTF.

This clone has a single count. V is TRBV18 and J is TRBJ2-3; D is ambiguous. This CDR3 comprises 12 residues. V gave up 2 bases and J gave up 5 bases, with 5 bases separating them. CDR1 is KGHSH, CDR2 LQKENI, per germline. Here the CDR3 DNA reads TGTGCCAGCTCACCATCCGGAGATACGCAGTATTTT. Translating gives CASSPSGDTQYF.

V gene TRBV19 combines with J gene TRBJ1-2; D remains unclear. The V and J ends lost 2 bases and 2 bases respectively, with 9 bases between them. The V gene's germline CDR1 is LNHDA and CDR2 SQIVND (reference sequence). The length of the CDR3 is 14 residues. CDR3 protein: CASSIIATNYGYTF. CDR3 sequence (DNA): TGTGCCAGTAGTATAATTGCAACAAACTATGGCTACACCTTC.

A word on this clone: Other DNA sequences of this sample code for an identical CDR3. This chain links TRBV2 with TRBJ2-1; D not certain. CDR3 length equals 11 residues. Trimming shortened V by 4 bases and J by 4 bases, and 2 bases separated the two germline ends. Germline V CDR1 and CDR2: SNHLY, FYNNEI. CDR3 sequence reads: CASSAYNEQFF. CDR3 bases: TGTGCCAGCAGTGCGTACAATGAGCAGTTCTTC.

This chain uses TRBV12-3 or TRBV12-4 with TRBJ1-6, with D possibly matching TRBD1 (6 bases). The CDR3 has 13 residues. Trimming pared 6 bases from V and 7 bases from J, leaving 10 bases between. The CDR3 region has the DNA TGTGCCAGCAGGAACCAGGGGAATTCACCCCTCCACTTT. It encodes CASRNQGNSPLHF.

V and J are TRBV9 and TRBJ2-5, with TRBD1 identical over 8 bases. CDR3 length: 15 amino acids. The V segment lost 2 bases and the J segment 2 bases; nucleotides outside the gene matches: 5. Per germline, CDR1 SGDLS and CDR2 YYNGEE. CDR3 nucleotide sequence: TGTGCCAGCAGCGTCGCAGGGGGCAGGCAAGAGACCCAGTACTTC. Translated, it gives CASSVAGGRQETQYF.